One and the same sample provided the 29 T cell receptor beta chains below, sequenced in a study of post-analysis software for immune sequencing data. The study's findings and limits: Elevated frequency relative to controls characterized four or five TRBV segments in patients, TRBV5-6, TRBV5-1 and TRBV20-1 among them.

Which antigens these TCRs recognize remains unknown. TCR beta cDNA libraries had unique molecular identifiers. Each CDR3 protein gets one entry after TCRdb re-called the PCR reads with MiXCR. The profile covers about 770,000 distinct CDR3 sequences, with 35% to 55% appearing a single time and over 4.5% taken by the ten largest. What was sequenced was blood. These receptors came from a girl aged 10 to 17 with multiple sclerosis.

The chain joins TRBV12-3 or TRBV12-4 to TRBJ2-1; D unresolved. V was pared by 5 bases and J by 1 base, with 18 bases between. The length of the CDR3 is 17 residues. The CDR3 region is CASSAGSGSVSYNEQFF. The CDR3 coding sequence is TGTGCCAGCAGTGCCGGTTCAGGTTCGGTATCCTACAATGAGCAGTTCTTC.

The chain carries TRBV9 and TRBJ1-2; D is unresolved. The germline gives CDR1 SGDLS, CDR2 YYNGEE. The CDR3 sequence is 13 residues long. V lost 0 bases, J lost 1 base, and 4 bases lay in between. This chain's CDR3 is CASSVEINYGYTF. The DNA for the CDR3 is TGTGCCAGCAGCGTAGAGATTAACTATGGCTACACCTTC.

This chain uses TRBV27 with TRBJ2-1; D is undetermined. The CDR3 contains 11 residues. Germline loops: CDR1 MNHEY, CDR2 SMNVEV (reference sequence). Trimming cost V 8 bases and J 6 bases, with 8 bases left between them. The CDR3 bases are TGTGCCAGCCAGTCGAGCAATGAGCAGTTCTTC. Translated, it gives CASQSSNEQFF.

The CDR3 loop reads CATSRDQPETDTQYF. The DNA of the CDR3 is TGTGCCACCAGCAGAGATCAGCCAGAAACAGATACGCAGTATTTT. The chain has TRBV15 and TRBJ2-3, with D unclear. This CDR3 is built from 15 residues. V lost 0 bases and J 3 bases, leaving 10 bases between the germline ends. In germline, CDR1 is LNHNV, CDR2 YYDKDF (reference sequence).

In this sample, this clonotype turned up many times. The chain recombines TRBV6-4 with TRBJ2-3; 11 bases fit TRBD1. The CDR3 totals 14 residues. From germline, CDR1 is MRHNA and CDR2 SNTAGT. Trimming took 4 bases from V and 4 from J; bases not matched to a gene: 1. The DNA for the CDR3 is TGTGCCAGCAGTGGGACAGGGGGCGCAGATACGCAGTATTTT. Translating gives CASSGTGGADTQYF.

The V and J genes are TRBV11-2 and TRBJ2-5, with D uncertain. There are 14 residues in the CDR3. Germline V gives CDR1 SGHAT, CDR2 FQNNGV. The ends were cut back, 5 bases at V and 4 bases at J, with 14 bases in the middle. This chain's CDR3 is CASSPTGRAETQYF. Written as DNA, the CDR3 is TGTGCCAGCAGCCCTACTGGGCGAGCAGAGACCCAGTACTTC.

The CDR3 sequence: CASRMTGVNEKLFF. As DNA, the CDR3 is TGTGCCAGCAGGATGACAGGGGTCAATGAAAAACTGTTTTTT. J is TRBJ1-4 and V is TRBV28, with 8 bases identical to TRBD1. Per germline, CDR1 MDHEN and CDR2 SYDVKM. The trim removed 6 bases at V and 5 bases at J, leaving 5 bases unmatched. The CDR3 contains 14 residues. Variable domain in full (rest from reference TRBV28 and TRBJ1-4): DVKVTQSSRYLVKRTGEKVFLECVQDMDHENMFWYRQDPGLGLRLIYFSYDVKMKEKGDIPEGYSVSREKKERFSLILESASTNQTSMYLCASRMTGVNEKLFFGSGTQLSVL.

The genes are TRBV12-3 or TRBV12-4 and TRBJ2-3; maybe TRBD2 (6 bases). This CDR3 spans 15 amino acids. V gave up 3 bases and J gave up 0 bases, with 10 bases separating them. The CDR3 region is CASSFLGTSTDTQYF. CDR3 DNA: TGTGCCAGCAGTTTCCTGGGGACTAGCACAGATACGCAGTATTTT.

V usage is TRBV7-8 and J usage is TRBJ2-1, with 11 bases lining up with TRBD1. The CDR3 is 14 amino acids. Looked up from germline, CDR1 is SGHVS and CDR2 is FQNEAQ. The ends lost 3 bases at V and 6 bases at J; junction bases unmatched: 1. The CDR3 sequence is CASSFGTGGNEQFF. The CDR3 bases are TGTGCCAGCAGCTTCGGGACAGGGGGCAATGAGCAGTTCTTC.

The chain is built from TRBV9 and TRBJ2-7; no firm D call. V shed 2 bases and J shed 3 bases, with 9 bases lying between them. The CDR3 totals 13 residues. Germline V gives CDR1 SGDLS, CDR2 YYNGEE. CDR3 in DNA: TGTGCCAGCAGCGTGCGTTCAGGCTACGAGCAGTACTTC. As protein: CASSVRSGYEQYF.

The chain couples TRBV3-1 to TRBJ1-1; the D is unclear. This CDR3 comprises 12 residues. Trimming took 5 bases from V and 10 from J, leaving 14 bases between them. Per germline, CDR1 LGHDT and CDR2 YNNKEL (reference sequence). CDR3 sequence: CASSAPDYRAFF. The CDR3 DNA sequence: TGTGCCAGCAGCGCCCCGGACTATAGAGCTTTCTTT.

This chain uses TRBV6-6 with TRBJ2-3; D not certain. The germline V gene has CDR1 MNHNY and CDR2 SVGAGI (reference sequence). There are 13 residues in the CDR3. The V and J ends lost 3 bases and 5 bases respectively, with 9 bases between them. CDR3 sequence reads: CASSYSRRDTQYF. In nucleotides, the CDR3 is TGTGCCAGCAGTTATTCGAGGCGAGATACGCAGTATTTT.

The rearrangement links TRBV28 to TRBJ1-2; 10 bases line up with TRBD1. Germline-derived CDR1 and CDR2 are MDHEN and SYDVKM. J lost 4 bases, V lost 3 bases, and 11 bases had no gene match. The CDR3 spans 17 residues. The CDR3 DNA reads TGTGCCAGCAGTTTTGCGGACAGGGGGGCTAGCGGCTATGGCTACACCTTC. It yields the protein CASSFADRGASGYGYTF.

The gene calls are TRBV25-1 and TRBJ2-5, with a possible D match to TRBD2 (5 bases). V dropped 10 bases and J dropped 5 bases, with 17 bases sitting between them. Germline values: CDR1 MGHDK, CDR2 SYGVNS. This CDR3 has 13 amino acids. CDR3 coding DNA: TGTGCCATTCAGGACGGGAATGGGGAGACCCAGTACTTC. Residues: CAIQDGNGETQYF.

The chain recombines TRBV12-3 or TRBV12-4 with TRBJ2-7; 9 bases line up with TRBD1. The CDR3 contains 17 residues. The V segment lost 0 bases and the J segment 4 bases; nucleotides outside the gene matches: 10. The CDR3 loop is CASSLALEGQGVYEQYF. In nucleotides, the CDR3 is TGTGCCAGCAGTTTAGCGTTAGAGGGACAGGGAGTGTACGAGCAGTACTTC.

This clonotype has just one count. V is TRBV20-1 and J is TRBJ2-5; tentative D call: TRBD1 (6 bases). The CDR3 contains 14 residues. The V gene's germline CDR1 is DFQATT and CDR2 SNEGSKA (reference sequence). V gave up 6 bases and J gave up 5 bases, with 19 bases separating them. CDR3 amino acids: CSARRDKGRETQYF. CDR3 DNA: TGCAGTGCCAGACGGGACAAGGGACGTGAGACCCAGTACTTC.

The chain recombines TRBV7-8 with TRBJ2-7; TRBD1 matches at 10 bases. Trimming took 5 bases from V and 6 from J; bases not matched to a gene: 4. The CDR3 has 13 amino acids. The germline V gene has CDR1 SGHVS and CDR2 FQNEAQ. The DNA for the CDR3 is TGTGCCAGCAGCCCCAGGGACAGGGGCGAGCAGTACTTC. Residues: CASSPRDRGEQYF.

The chain uses TRBV12-3 or TRBV12-4 and TRBJ1-1; the D is unclear. V lost 6 bases and J 8 bases, leaving 13 bases between the germline ends. The CDR3 consists of 12 residues. CDR3 bases: TGTGCCAGCAGGTTCCCTTCGGCCGAAGCTTTCTTT. This encodes CASRFPSAEAFF.

This clonotype was detected only a few times. This sequence joins TRBV12-3 or TRBV12-4 and TRBJ2-7; D is perhaps TRBD2 (5 bases). This CDR3 is 13 amino acids long. V was trimmed by 6 bases and J by 1 base, leaving 10 bases between them. The CDR3 loop reads CASSHTSSYEQYF. The CDR3, as DNA: TGTGCCAGCAGCCACACTAGTTCCTACGAGCAGTACTTC.

This clonotype was detected a few times. This chain uses TRBV6-2 or TRBV6-3 with TRBJ2-5; D gene unclear. V lost 2 bases, J lost 1 base, and 11 bases lay in between. The CDR3 runs 15 residues. In germline, CDR1 is MNHEY, CDR2 SVGEGT. CDR3 bases: TGTGCCAGCAGTTACGGTGGCGGACCCCAAGAGACCCAGTACTTC. Translation: CASSYGGGPQETQYF.

This clonotype was seen a handful of times. The chain is built from TRBV4-3 and TRBJ2-3; the D gene is possibly TRBD2 (6 bases). Looked up from germline, CDR1 is LGHNA and CDR2 is YSLEER. The ends were cut back, 0 bases at V and 5 bases at J, with 15 bases in the middle. The CDR3 spans 16 residues. The CDR3 loop is CASSQDSRGLGDTQYF. CDR3 nucleotide sequence: TGCGCCAGCAGCCAAGATTCGAGGGGACTCGGAGATACGCAGTATTTT.

The CDR3 nucleotides read TGTGCCAGCAGCCAACAAAAGTCAGATACGCAGTATTTT. Translating it yields CASSQQKSDTQYF. The chain joins TRBV7-9 to TRBJ2-3; D is ambiguous. Trimming removed 5 bases at V and 4 bases at J, with 10 bases between. Germline-derived CDR1 and CDR2 are SEHNR and FQNEAQ (reference sequence). The CDR3 is 13 amino acids.

This clonotype showed up just a few times. V usage is TRBV6-6 and J usage is TRBJ2-5, with D perhaps being TRBD1 or TRBD2 (5 bases each). V was cut by 5 bases and J by 5 bases, with 21 bases left in between. Germline V gene data show CDR1 as MNHNY and CDR2 as SVGAGI (reference sequence). The CDR3 runs to 16 residues. For the CDR3, the DNA is TGTGCCAGCAGTGACGACGACAGTCCCTGGGAGGAGACCCAGTACTTC. Translated, it gives CASSDDDSPWEETQYF.

This chain uses TRBV6-2 or TRBV6-3 with TRBJ2-5, with 11 bases aligning to TRBD2. V trimming: 5 bases; J trimming: 1 base; junction bases outside the gene matches: 15. Germline V gives CDR1 MNHEY, CDR2 SVGEGT. CDR3 length equals 19 residues. The CDR3: CASSPHGTSGRQSQETQYF. The CDR3 bases are TGTGCCAGCAGTCCACACGGGACTAGCGGCAGACAAAGCCAAGAGACCCAGTACTTC.

This clonotype was picked up a small number of times. This chain uses TRBV4-3 with TRBJ2-1; D may be TRBD2 (7 bases). The CDR3 has 18 amino acids. V was shortened by 10 bases and J by 4 bases, with 29 bases between the two germline ends. The germline V gene has CDR1 LGHNA and CDR2 YSLEER. CDR3 region: CAIFPQQGTGRDYNEQFF. CDR3 bases: TGCGCCATCTTCCCCCAACAAGGAACAGGGAGGGATTACAATGAGCAGTTCTTC.

The chain uses TRBV3-1 and TRBJ2-7; no clear D. Trimming pared 2 bases from V and 6 bases from J, leaving 14 bases between. The CDR3 contains 14 residues. The germline gives CDR1 LGHDT, CDR2 YNNKEL (reference sequence). The chain's CDR3 is CASSQTSSGREQYF. Here the CDR3 DNA reads TGTGCCAGCAGCCAAACTTCCTCCGGACGCGAGCAGTACTTC.

This chain uses TRBV5-4 with TRBJ2-1; the match to TRBD1 covers 7 bases. The V and J ends lost 3 bases and 5 bases, in that order; junction bases with no gene match: 2. Per germline, CDR1 SGHNT and CDR2 YYREEE (reference sequence). The CDR3 sequence is 13 residues long. Here the CDR3 DNA reads TGTGCCAGCAGCTCAACAGGGGACAATGAGCAGTTCTTC. This translates into CASSSTGDNEQFF.

V gene TRBV19 combines with J gene TRBJ1-2; 7 nucleotides match TRBD1. The V gene's germline CDR1 is LNHDA and CDR2 SQIVND (reference sequence). The CDR3 runs 14 residues. V dropped 9 bases and J dropped 6; count of bases not matched to a gene: 13. This CDR3 is CASRTTGAKNGYTF. CDR3 nucleotides: TGTGCCAGCAGGACAACAGGGGCAAAGAATGGCTACACCTTC. Based on the CDR3 plus reference TRBV19 and TRBJ1-2, the full variable domain is DGGITQSPKYLFRKEGQNVTLSCEQNLNHDAMYWYRQDPGQGLRLIYYSQIVNDFQKGDIAEGYSVSREKKESFPLTVTSAQKNPTAFYLCASRTTGAKNGYTFGSGTRLTVV.

Comment on this clonotype: A junction boundary mismatches the germline segment, possibly from a read error. The CDR3 loop is CSARGQGIGCTF. The CDR3 bases are TGCAGTGCTAGAGGGCAGGGTATAGGCTGCACCTTC. This chain connects TRBV20-1 to TRBJ1-2; D perhaps matches TRBD1 (5 bases). Looked up from germline, CDR1 is DFQATT and CDR2 is SNEGSKA (reference sequence). CDR3 length: 12 residues.